The entry that follows covers one T cell receptor (beta chain) sequence. It has no known antigen specificity. Nothing much larger sits one base from this clone, and base qualities are not available. The data are from a study of blood T cell repertoires in COVID-19 (dated by TCRdb to 2020 to 2021). General notes on the study: The collaborator samples originated in the United States, Italy and Spain and spanned the acute and convalescent phases of COVID-19. The material from the prospective study consisted of cDNA or gDNA derived from T cells, B-cell-depleted T cells, or PBMCs. Deeply sampled blood TCRbeta repertoires from subjects exposed to, actively infected with, or recovered from COVID-19 were included in the dataset. The repertoires were released in a freely available public database intended as a resource for research on the immune response to SARS-CoV-2. The samples were drawn from the first 160 participants of the ongoing ImmuneRACE study and from some 1,300 subjects provided by 6 global collaborators. Sample metadata almost always included a de-identified subject ID, COVID-19 status, age in years and sex. HLA class I and class II types, where available, came from metadata supplied by the sample provider rather than from assay-based typing. Results and caveats for the whole study, not just this receptor: The amount of clinical and demographic metadata varied by source and participant and was provided uncurated.

TCRbeta CDR3 regions were amplified from genomic DNA using the immunoSEQ Assay, a bias-controlled multiplex PCR. In the authors' own workflow: The number of nucleated cells in each sample was estimated by amplification of reference gene primers within the assay. To quantify the absolute abundance of each unique TCRbeta CDR3 rearrangement, sequence reads were collapsed and filtered. For each sample, productive Simpson clonality was calculated by taking the square root of Simpson's diversity index across productive rearrangements. TCRdb carries this immuneACCESS record with in-frame sequences only. Its versions omit some clonotypes, under half of them owing to an unresolved V gene in the studies checked, with the rest unexplained. For V, J and clone size, that table is used; D and trimming come from the DNA. The sample table contains about 120,000 clones; only one count was recorded for 75% to 90% of them. The ten largest make up roughly 4% of the sample.

Each collaborating institution followed its own protocols to collect whole blood in K2EDTA tubes. For TCRbeta analysis, collaborators shipped samples in one of three forms: frozen whole blood, isolated PBMCs, or DNA extracted from either of those sample types. CDR1 and CDR2, looked up from the germline V gene (reference sequence), are MNHEY and SMNVEV. V sheds 0 bases and J sheds 8 bases, leaving 22 bases between their ends. The CDR3 numbers 17 residues from cysteine through phenylalanine. The CDR3 DNA has 51 bases and is translated from base 1. Material for sequencing was peripheral blood. This receptor was taken from a man aged 40-49 years with acute or convalescent COVID-19. This receptor chain uses TRBV27 and TRBJ1-2, and perhaps TRBD1 as D gene, on 6 matching bases. The bases read TGTGCCAGCAGTTTATCCCTAGGTCTGACAGGCGGAAGCGGCTACACCTTC. It specifies CASSLSLGLTGGSGYTF.